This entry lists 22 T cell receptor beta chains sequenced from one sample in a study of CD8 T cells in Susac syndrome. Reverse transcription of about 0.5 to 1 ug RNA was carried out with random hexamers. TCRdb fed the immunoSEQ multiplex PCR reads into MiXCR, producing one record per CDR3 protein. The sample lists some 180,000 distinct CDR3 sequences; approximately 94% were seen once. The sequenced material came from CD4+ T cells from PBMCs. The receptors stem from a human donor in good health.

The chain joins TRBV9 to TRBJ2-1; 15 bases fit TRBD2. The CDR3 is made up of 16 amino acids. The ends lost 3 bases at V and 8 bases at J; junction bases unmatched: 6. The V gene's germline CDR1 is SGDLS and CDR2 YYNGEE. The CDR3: CASSAGLAGGQDEQFF. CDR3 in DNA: TGTGCCAGCAGCGCGGGACTAGCGGGAGGTCAGGATGAGCAGTTCTTC.

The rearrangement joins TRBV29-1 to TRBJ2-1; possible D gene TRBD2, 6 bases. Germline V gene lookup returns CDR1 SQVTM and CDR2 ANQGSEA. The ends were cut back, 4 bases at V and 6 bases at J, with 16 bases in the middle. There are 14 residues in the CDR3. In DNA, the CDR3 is TGCAGCGTTGCCCCCGGGAGCAGTTTCAATGAGCAGTTCTTC. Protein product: CSVAPGSSFNEQFF.

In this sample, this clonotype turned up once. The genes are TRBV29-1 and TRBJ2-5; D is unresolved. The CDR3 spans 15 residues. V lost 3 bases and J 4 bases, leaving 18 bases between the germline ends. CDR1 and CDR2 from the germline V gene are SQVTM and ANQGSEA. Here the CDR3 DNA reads TGCAGCGTTGATCGAGGCGGAACCCCGGGAGAGACCCAGTACTTC. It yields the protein CSVDRGGTPGETQYF.

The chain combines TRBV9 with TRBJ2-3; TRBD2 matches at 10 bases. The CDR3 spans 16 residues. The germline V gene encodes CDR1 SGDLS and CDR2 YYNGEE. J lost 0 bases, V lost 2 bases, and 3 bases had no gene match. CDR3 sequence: CASSVGLAVSTDTQYF. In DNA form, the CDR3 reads TGTGCCAGCAGCGTTGGACTAGCGGTAAGCACAGATACGCAGTATTTT.

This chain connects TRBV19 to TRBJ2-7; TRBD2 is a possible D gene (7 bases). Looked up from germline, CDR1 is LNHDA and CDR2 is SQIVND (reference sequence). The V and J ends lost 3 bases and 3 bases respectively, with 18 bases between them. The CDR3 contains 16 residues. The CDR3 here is CASSIGWPGGGYEQYF. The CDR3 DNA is TGTGCCAGTAGTATCGGATGGCCGGGGGGCGGCTACGAGCAGTACTTC.

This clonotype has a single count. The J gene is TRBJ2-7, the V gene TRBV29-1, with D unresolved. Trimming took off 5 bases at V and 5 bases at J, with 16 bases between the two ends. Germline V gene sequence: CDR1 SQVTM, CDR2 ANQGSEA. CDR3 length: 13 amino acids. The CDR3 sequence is CSVIGPGLHEQYF. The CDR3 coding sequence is TGCAGCGTTATTGGCCCCGGGCTCCACGAGCAGTACTTC.

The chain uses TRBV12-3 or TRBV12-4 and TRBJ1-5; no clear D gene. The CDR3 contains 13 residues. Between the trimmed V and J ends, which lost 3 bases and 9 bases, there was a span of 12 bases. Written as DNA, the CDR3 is TGTGCCAGCAGTTTTGGAAGTCTCTCGCCCCAGCATTTT. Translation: CASSFGSLSPQHF.

CDR3: CASSYRATSTDTQYF. The CDR3 DNA reads TGTGCCAGCAGTTATAGAGCGACCAGCACAGATACGCAGTATTTT. The rearrangement uses TRBV27 and TRBJ2-3; D ambiguous. Trimming took off 4 bases at V and 0 bases at J, with 11 bases between the two ends. The germline gives CDR1 MNHEY, CDR2 SMNVEV (reference sequence). CDR3 size: 15 residues.

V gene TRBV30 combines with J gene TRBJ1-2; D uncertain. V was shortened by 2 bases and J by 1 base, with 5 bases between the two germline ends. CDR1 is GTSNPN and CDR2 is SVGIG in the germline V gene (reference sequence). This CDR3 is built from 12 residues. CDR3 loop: CAWSRLNYGYTF. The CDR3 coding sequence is TGTGCCTGGAGTCGGCTTAACTATGGCTACACCTTC.

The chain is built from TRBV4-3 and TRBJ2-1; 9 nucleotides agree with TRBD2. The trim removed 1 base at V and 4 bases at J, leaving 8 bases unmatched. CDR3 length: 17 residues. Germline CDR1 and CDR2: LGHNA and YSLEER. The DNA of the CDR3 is TGCGCCAGCAGCCAAGCGTCCGCGGGAGGGCGATACAATGAGCAGTTCTTC. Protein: CASSQASAGGRYNEQFF.

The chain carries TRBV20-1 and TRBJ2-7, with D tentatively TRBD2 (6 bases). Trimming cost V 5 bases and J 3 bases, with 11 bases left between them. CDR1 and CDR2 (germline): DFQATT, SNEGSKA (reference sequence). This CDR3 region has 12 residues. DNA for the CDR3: TGCAGTGCTCTGGTGGGAGGCTACGAGCAGTACTTC. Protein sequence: CSALVGGYEQYF.

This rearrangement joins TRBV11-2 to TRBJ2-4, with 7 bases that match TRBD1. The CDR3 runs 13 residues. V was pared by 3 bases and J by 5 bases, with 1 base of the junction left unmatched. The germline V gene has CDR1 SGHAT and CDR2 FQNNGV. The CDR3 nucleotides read TGTGCCAGCAGCTTCCAGGGGGAAAACATTCAGTACTTC. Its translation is CASSFQGENIQYF.

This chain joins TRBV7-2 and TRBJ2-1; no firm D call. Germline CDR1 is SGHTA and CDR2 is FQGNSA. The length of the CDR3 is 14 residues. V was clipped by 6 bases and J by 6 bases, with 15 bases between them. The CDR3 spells CASRDGPMGNEQFF. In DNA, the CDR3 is TGTGCCAGCAGAGACGGACCTATGGGCAATGAGCAGTTCTTC.

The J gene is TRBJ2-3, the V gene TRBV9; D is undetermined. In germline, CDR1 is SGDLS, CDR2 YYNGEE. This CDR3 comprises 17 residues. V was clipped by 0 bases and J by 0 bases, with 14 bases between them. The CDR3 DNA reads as TGTGCCAGCAGCGTAGCTCCCCAACAATCTAGCACAGATACGCAGTATTTT. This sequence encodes CASSVAPQQSSTDTQYF. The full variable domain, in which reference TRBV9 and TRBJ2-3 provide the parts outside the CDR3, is DSGVTQTPKHLITATGQRVTLRCSPRSGDLSVYWYQQSLDQGLQFLIQYYNGEERAKGNILERFSAQQFPDLHSELNLSSLELGDSALYFCASSVAPQQSSTDTQYFGPGTRLTVL.

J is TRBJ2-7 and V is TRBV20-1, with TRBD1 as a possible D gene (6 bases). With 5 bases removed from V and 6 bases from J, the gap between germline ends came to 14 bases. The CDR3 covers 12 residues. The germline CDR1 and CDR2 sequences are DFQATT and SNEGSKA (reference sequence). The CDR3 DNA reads TGCAGTGCTGGGGGACACGACGTCGAGCAGTACTTC. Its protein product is CSAGGHDVEQYF.

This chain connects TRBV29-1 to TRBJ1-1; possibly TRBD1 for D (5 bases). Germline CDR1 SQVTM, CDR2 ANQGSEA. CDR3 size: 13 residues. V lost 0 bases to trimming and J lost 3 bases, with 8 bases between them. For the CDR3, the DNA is TGCAGCGTTGAAGAGACAGCCTACACTGAAGCTTTCTTT. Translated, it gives CSVEETAYTEAFF.

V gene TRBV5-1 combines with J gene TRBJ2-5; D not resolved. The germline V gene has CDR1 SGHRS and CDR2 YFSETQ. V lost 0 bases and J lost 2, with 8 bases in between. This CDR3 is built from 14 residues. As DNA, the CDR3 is TGCGCCAGCAGCTTGGCCGAGCTTCAAGAGACCCAGTACTTC. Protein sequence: CASSLAELQETQYF.

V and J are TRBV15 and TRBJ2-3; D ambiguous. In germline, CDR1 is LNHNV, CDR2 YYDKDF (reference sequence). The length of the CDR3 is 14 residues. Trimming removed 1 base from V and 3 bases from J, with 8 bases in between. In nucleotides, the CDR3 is TGTGCCACCAGCAGAGGCGTGGGTACAGATACGCAGTATTTT. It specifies CATSRGVGTDTQYF.

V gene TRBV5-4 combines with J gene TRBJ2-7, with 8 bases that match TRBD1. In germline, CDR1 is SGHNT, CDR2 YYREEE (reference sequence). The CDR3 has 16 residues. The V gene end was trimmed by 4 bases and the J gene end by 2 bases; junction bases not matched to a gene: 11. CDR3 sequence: CASSSIDRGRPYEQYF. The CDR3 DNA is TGTGCCAGCAGCAGTATCGACAGGGGTAGGCCCTACGAGCAGTACTTC.

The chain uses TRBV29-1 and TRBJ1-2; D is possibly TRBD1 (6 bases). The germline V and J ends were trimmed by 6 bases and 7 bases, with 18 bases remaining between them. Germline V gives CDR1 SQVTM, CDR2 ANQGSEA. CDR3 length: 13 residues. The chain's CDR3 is CSVERGALGGYTF. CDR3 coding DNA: TGCAGCGTGGAAAGGGGGGCCCTAGGTGGCTACACCTTC.

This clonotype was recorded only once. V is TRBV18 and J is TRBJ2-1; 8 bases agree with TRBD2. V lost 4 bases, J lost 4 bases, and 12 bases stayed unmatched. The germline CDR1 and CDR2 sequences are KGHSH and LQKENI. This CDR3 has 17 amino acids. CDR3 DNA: TGTGCCAGCTCACGGTCCATGGGTAGCGGGGATTACAATGAGCAGTTCTTC. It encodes CASSRSMGSGDYNEQFF. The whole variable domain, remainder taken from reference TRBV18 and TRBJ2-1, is NAGVMQNPRHLVRRRGQEARLRCSPMKGHSHVYWYRQLPEEGLKFMVYLQKENIIDESGMPKERFSAEFPKEGPSILRIQQVVRGDSAAYFCASSRSMGSGDYNEQFFGPGTRLTVL.

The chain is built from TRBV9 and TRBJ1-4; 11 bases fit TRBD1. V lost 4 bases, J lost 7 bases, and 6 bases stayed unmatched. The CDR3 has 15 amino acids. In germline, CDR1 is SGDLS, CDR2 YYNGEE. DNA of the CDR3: TGTGCCAGCAGCATCGGGACAGGGGGTTTTGAAAAACTGTTTTTT. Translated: CASSIGTGGFEKLFF.